Listed below are T cell receptor beta chains from one sample, sequenced in a study of beta chain features in type 1 diabetes. Profiling relied on immunoSEQ multiplex PCR, and the TCRdb table lists in-frame clones only, not all of them. Here the sample spans under 400,000 clones, approximately 12% being singletons. Sequencing was carried out using naive CD4+ T cells from blood. These receptors all come from a man younger than 30 in good health. Each CDR3 is given with its conserved first and last residue. D genes are given only for firm matches. Clone size appears in some rows only: once, few, many, or a class for an expanded clone.

clone_size	v_call	d_call	j_call	cdr3_nt	cdr3_aa
.	TRBV28	TRBD2	TRBJ2-1	TGTGCCAGCAGTTTAACCAGCGGGGGGGCATACAATGAGCAGTTCTTC	CASSLTSGGAYNEQFF
few	TRBV7-2	.	TRBJ2-7	TGTGCCAGCAGCTTAATTCCAGAAAGCTACGAGCAGTACTTC	CASSLIPESYEQYF
few	TRBV30	TRBD2	TRBJ2-1	TGTGCCTGGAGGCCTAGCGGGAGTTGGGATGAGCAGTTCTTC	CAWRPSGSWDEQFF
few	TRBV28	TRBD1	TRBJ2-7	TGTGCCAGCAGTCTACAGGGGGGAAGGGACTACGAGCAGTACTTC	CASSLQGGRDYEQYF
few	TRBV7-9	TRBD1	TRBJ1-1	TGTGCCAGCAGCTTAGATACGACAGGGTGGGACACTGAAGCTTTCTTT	CASSLDTTGWDTEAFF
few	TRBV7-8	TRBD1	TRBJ2-1	TGTGCCAGCAGCATTAGGACAGGGGGCACCTATGAGCAGTTCTTC	CASSIRTGGTYEQFF
few	TRBV7-2	TRBD2	TRBJ2-7	TGTGCCAGCAGCTTACTTCCGGGAGGACCCGAGCAGTACTTC	CASSLLPGGPEQYF
few	TRBV7-3	TRBD2	TRBJ2-1	TGTGCCAGCAGCCTCGTCGGGACTAGCGGTTACAATGAGCAGTTCTTC	CASSLVGTSGYNEQFF
few	TRBV29-1	TRBD2	TRBJ2-3	TGCAGCGTTCACCGCGGGGGGGAAACAGATACGCAGTATTTT	CSVHRGGETDTQYF
few	TRBV6-6	TRBD1	TRBJ2-1	TGTGCCAGCAGTTGGGACAGGGTGGACTACAATGAGCAGTTCTTC	CASSWDRVDYNEQFF
.	TRBV5-1	.	TRBJ1-1	TGCGCCAGCAATAGGGGTTGGAACACTGAAGCTTTCTTT	CASNRGWNTEAFF
.	TRBV30	.	TRBJ1-1	TGTGCCTGGAGGCAGGGGAGGAACACTGAAGCTTTCTTT	CAWRQGRNTEAFF
.	TRBV28	TRBD1	TRBJ1-2	TGTGCCAGCAGTTTCGGGACAGGGGAAAGGGGTGGCTACACCTTC	CASSFGTGERGGYTF
many	TRBV20-1	.	TRBJ2-7	TGCAGTGCTTTGGGGCCCTACGAGCAGTACTTC	CSALGPYEQYF
.	TRBV7-2	.	TRBJ2-7	TGTGCCAGCAGCTTAGTCGCAGGAACATACGAGCAGTACTTC	CASSLVAGTYEQYF
few	TRBV11-2	.	TRBJ2-7	TGTGCCAGCAGCTTATCGTTGGCAGATCTTTCCTACGAGCAGTACTTC	CASSLSLADLSYEQYF
few	TRBV2	.	TRBJ1-2	TGTGCCAGCCGCGGACAAGCTAGTGGCTACACCTTC	CASRGQASGYTF
many	TRBV15	TRBD2	TRBJ2-5	TGTGCCACCAGCACTCTAGCGGAAGAGACCCAGTACTTC	CATSTLAEETQYF
few	TRBV5-4	.	TRBJ1-6	TGTGCCAGCAGCTTGGTACAGCCGAATTCACCCCTCCACTTT	CASSLVQPNSPLHF
.	TRBV29-1	.	TRBJ2-2	TGCAGCGTTGCCGGGGTGGATGGCGGGGAGCTGTTTTTT	CSVAGVDGGELFF
.	TRBV7-7	TRBD2	TRBJ2-3	TGTGCTAGCAGCCCGACTAGCCCCGCTCTGGCAGATACGCAGTATTTT	CASSPTSPALADTQYF
.	TRBV9	.	TRBJ2-1	TGTGCCAGCAGCGCCGGGTTGGGCAATGAGCAGTTCTTC	CASSAGLGNEQFF
few	TRBV19	.	TRBJ2-4	TGTGCCAGTAGTCAACTAGGAATCCTTGCCAAAAACATTCAGTACTTC	CASSQLGILAKNIQYF
few	TRBV6-5	.	TRBJ1-2	TGTGCCAGCAGCAGACAGACAGCTAACTATGGCTACACCTTC	CASSRQTANYGYTF
few	TRBV30	.	TRBJ2-5	TGTGCCTGGAGGCTAGGGACACAAGAGACCCAGTACTTC	CAWRLGTQETQYF
few	TRBV6-1	.	TRBJ2-7	TGTGCCAGCAGTTCAACCGGGGGGCTGGAGCAGTACTTC	CASSSTGGLEQYF
.	TRBV11-3	.	TRBJ2-2	TGTGCCAGCAGCCCGCGCAGGGTCTCGACTTCGAACACCGGGGAGCTGTTTTTT	CASSPRRVSTSNTGELFF
.	TRBV19	.	TRBJ1-1	TGTGCCAGTAGTTTTAACAGGGTAACTGAAGCTTTCTTT	CASSFNRVTEAFF
few	TRBV28	.	TRBJ2-3	TGTGCCAGCAGTTTCGGGACAAGGTTAAACACAGATACGCAGTATTTT	CASSFGTRLNTDTQYF
.	TRBV6-1	.	TRBJ1-5	TGTGCCAGCAGTGAAACGGGACATAGCAATCAGCCCCAGCATTTT	CASSETGHSNQPQHF
few	TRBV23-1	TRBD1	TRBJ1-2	TGCGCCAGCAGTCCACGGCCTCGGGGGGACAGGGGGCGCGTGGTAGGTGGCTACACCTTC	CASSPRPRGDRGRVVGGYTF
.	TRBV7-3	.	TRBJ2-5	TGTGCCAGCAGCCCTACGCGGGGAGAGACCCAGTACTTC	CASSPTRGETQYF
.	TRBV10-3	.	TRBJ1-1	TGTGCCATCAGTGAGTCGATCTTAACAGGGAGGAACACTGAAGCTTTCTTT	CAISESILTGRNTEAFF
few	TRBV6-4	TRBD1	TRBJ1-2	TGTGCCAGCAGCCCGGGACAGGGACCTAACTATGGCTACACCTTC	CASSPGQGPNYGYTF
.	TRBV6-6	.	TRBJ1-2	TGTGCCAGCAGTTACTCGAGTCAGGAAGGCTACACCTTC	CASSYSSQEGYTF
.	TRBV9	.	TRBJ2-2	TGTGCCAGCAGCCCAGCGGTGCTGGAAACCGGGGAGCTGTTTTTT	CASSPAVLETGELFF
.	TRBV4-2	TRBD2	TRBJ2-3	TGTGCCAGCAGCCAAGATCTCCCTGGACTAGCGGGAGGCCTAGATACGCAGTATTTT	CASSQDLPGLAGGLDTQYF
.	TRBV7-6	.	TRBJ2-5	TGTGCCAGCAGCTTAGCCCAAGCTAGATACGAGACCCAGTACTTC	CASSLAQARYETQYF
few	TRBV7-3	TRBD1	TRBJ1-1	TGTGCCAGCAGCGACGGACAGGGAGCCACTGAAGCTTTCTTT	CASSDGQGATEAFF
.	TRBV5-6	TRBD2	TRBJ2-3	TGTGCCAGCAGCCCCTCTGCTAGCGGAACCGTCACAGATACGCAGTATTTT	CASSPSASGTVTDTQYF
few	TRBV18	.	TRBJ2-4	TGTGCCAGCTCACCCTCGCACCGGGACATTCAGTACTTC	CASSPSHRDIQYF
.	TRBV7-2	.	TRBJ2-2	TGTGCCAGCAGCTTTATCAGCCGGGGCACCGGGGAGCTGTTTTTT	CASSFISRGTGELFF
.	TRBV7-9	.	TRBJ1-1	TGTGCCAGCAGCTTAGTACCAGGGAGGAGGACTGAAGCTTTCTTT	CASSLVPGRRTEAFF
.	TRBV5-1	.	TRBJ2-3	TGCGCCAGCAGCTTGGGGACAGACACAGATACGCAGTATTTT	CASSLGTDTDTQYF
few	TRBV30	TRBD1	TRBJ1-3	TGTGCCTGGACTCGGGACAGGGCATCTATTGGCTCTGGAAACACCATATATTTT	CAWTRDRASIGSGNTIYF
.	TRBV9	.	TRBJ2-7	TGTGCCAGCAGCGTAAGGGGTCTAAGGGACGAGCAGTACTTC	CASSVRGLRDEQYF
.	TRBV18	.	TRBJ2-1	TGTGCCAGCTCGGCTTTGCTCAATGAGCAGTTCTTC	CASSALLNEQFF
.	TRBV29-1	TRBD1	TRBJ1-2	TGCAGCGTCGCAAGGGACAGGTCCTATGGCTACACCTTC	CSVARDRSYGYTF
.	TRBV6-6	.	TRBJ2-7	TGTGCCAGCAGTTCGCCACCCTACAGGGATTCCTACGAGCAGTACTTC	CASSSPPYRDSYEQYF
.	TRBV18	.	TRBJ1-4	TGTGCCAGCTCTCCCGGGACACCTGCAACTAATGAAAAACTGTTTTTT	CASSPGTPATNEKLFF
.	TRBV5-4	TRBD1	TRBJ1-2	TGTGCCAGCAGCTTCGGACAGGGTTATGGCTACACCTTC	CASSFGQGYGYTF
few	TRBV7-2	TRBD2	TRBJ2-1	TGTGCCAGCAGCTTAGAACTAGCGGGCTACAATGAGCAGTTCTTC	CASSLELAGYNEQFF
.	TRBV5-1	.	TRBJ2-3	TGCGCCAGCAGCGTACAGGGCAGTCCAGATACGCAGTATTTT	CASSVQGSPDTQYF
.	TRBV27	.	TRBJ2-5	TGTGCCAGCAGTTTTAAAGAGACCCAGTACTTC	CASSFKETQYF